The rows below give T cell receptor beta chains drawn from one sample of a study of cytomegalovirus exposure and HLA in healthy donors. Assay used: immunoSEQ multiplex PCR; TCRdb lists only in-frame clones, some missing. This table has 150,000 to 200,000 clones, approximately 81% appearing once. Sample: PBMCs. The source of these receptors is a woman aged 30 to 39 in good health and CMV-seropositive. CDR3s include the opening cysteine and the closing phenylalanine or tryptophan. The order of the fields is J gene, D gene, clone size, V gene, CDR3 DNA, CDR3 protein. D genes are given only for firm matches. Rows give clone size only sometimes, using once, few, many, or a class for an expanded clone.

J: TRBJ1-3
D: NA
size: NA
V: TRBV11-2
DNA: TGTGCCAGCAGCTCCCCGAGGGTTAGGACCTACTCTGGAAACACCATATATTTT
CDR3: CASSSPRVRTYSGNTIYF

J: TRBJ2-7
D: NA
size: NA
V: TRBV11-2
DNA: TGTGCCAGCAGCTTAGCCCCACGAGGCTACGAGCAGTACTTC
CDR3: CASSLAPRGYEQYF

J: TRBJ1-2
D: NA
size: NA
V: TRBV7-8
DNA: TGTGCCAGCAGCTTAAGGCTCTTCGGGGGTCCTTCACTCCCAGACACCTTC
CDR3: CASSLRLFGGPSLPDTF

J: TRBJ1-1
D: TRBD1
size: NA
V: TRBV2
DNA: TGTGCCAGCGTTAGACAGGGGGCTGGGACTGAAGCTTTCTTT
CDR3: CASVRQGAGTEAFF

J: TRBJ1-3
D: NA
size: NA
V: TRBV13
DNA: TGTGCCAGCAGCCCTCCCGGGTTAACCTCTGGAAACACCATATATTTT
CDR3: CASSPPGLTSGNTIYF

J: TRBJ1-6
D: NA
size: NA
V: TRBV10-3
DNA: TGTGCCATCAGTCAGGGTAGAAATTCACCCCTCCACTTT
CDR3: CAISQGRNSPLHF

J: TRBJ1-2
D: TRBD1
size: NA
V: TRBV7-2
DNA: TGTGCCAGCAGCTTTACGACAGGGCATGGCTACACCTTC
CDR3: CASSFTTGHGYTF

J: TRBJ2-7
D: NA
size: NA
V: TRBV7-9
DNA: TGTGCCAGCAGCCCGAGACACCACGAGCAGTACTTC
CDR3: CASSPRHHEQYF

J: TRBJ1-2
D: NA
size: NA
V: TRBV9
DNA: TGTGCCAGCAGCGTCCGGACAGACTCTAACTATGGCTACACCTTC
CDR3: CASSVRTDSNYGYTF

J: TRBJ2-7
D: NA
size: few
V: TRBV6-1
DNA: TGTGCCACCCTCCGAGGAGCCTACGAGCAGTACTTC
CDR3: CATLRGAYEQYF

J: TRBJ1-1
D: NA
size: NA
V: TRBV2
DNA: TGTGCCAGCAGACAGCCACGCTATGACACTGAAGCTTTCTTT
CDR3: CASRQPRYDTEAFF

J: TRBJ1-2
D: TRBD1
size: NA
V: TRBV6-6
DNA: TGTGCCAGCACCGGGACAGGGGGGGGCGGCTACACCTTC
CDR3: CASTGTGGGGYTF

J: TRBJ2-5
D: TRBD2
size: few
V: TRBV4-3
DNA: TGCGCCAGCAGCCAAGGCCTAGCGGTCCAAGAGACCCAGTACTTC
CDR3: CASSQGLAVQETQYF

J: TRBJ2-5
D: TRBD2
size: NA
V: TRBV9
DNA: TGTGCCAGCAGCCCAAGCGGGGGAAAGACCCAGTACTTC
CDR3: CASSPSGGKTQYF

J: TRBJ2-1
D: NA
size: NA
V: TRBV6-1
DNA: TGTGCCAGCAGTGAAGATTTGACAGGATTTTACAATGAGCAGTTCTTC
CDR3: CASSEDLTGFYNEQFF

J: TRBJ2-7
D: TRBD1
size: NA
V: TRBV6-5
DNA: TGTGCCAGCAGTTACTCTACAGGGGGAAGCTCCTACGAGCAGTACTTC
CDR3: CASSYSTGGSSYEQYF

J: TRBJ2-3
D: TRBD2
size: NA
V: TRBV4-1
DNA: TGCGCCAGCCGTAGCGGGGTCAACACAGATACGCAGTATTTT
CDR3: CASRSGVNTDTQYF

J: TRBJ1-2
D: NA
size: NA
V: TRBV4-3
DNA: TGCGCCAGCAGCCAAGATTTGGCAGGAGGGCCTGGCTACACCTTC
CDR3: CASSQDLAGGPGYTF

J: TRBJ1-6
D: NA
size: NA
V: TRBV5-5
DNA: TGTGCCAGCAGCTCGGGAGGTTCACCCCTCCACTTT
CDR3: CASSSGGSPLHF

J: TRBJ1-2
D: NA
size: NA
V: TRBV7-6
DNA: TGTGCCAGCAGCTTAGACCCCACGGGAGGCTACACCTTC
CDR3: CASSLDPTGGYTF

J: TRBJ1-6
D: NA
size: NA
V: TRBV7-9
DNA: TGTGCCAGCAGTCCTCTGTCCCCCTTATCAGGGTCACCCCTCCACTTT
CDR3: CASSPLSPLSGSPLHF

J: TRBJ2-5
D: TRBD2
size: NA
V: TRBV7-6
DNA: TGTGCCAGCAGCTTAAGCGGGGGAGAGACCCAGTACTTC
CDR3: CASSLSGGETQYF

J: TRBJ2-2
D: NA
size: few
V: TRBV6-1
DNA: TGTGCCAGCAGTAGACAGCCCCCGAACACCGGGGAGCTGTTTTTT
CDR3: CASSRQPPNTGELFF

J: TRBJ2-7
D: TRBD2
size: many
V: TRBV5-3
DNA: TGTGCCAGAAGCCTGGGAAAACTAAGGACTAGCGGGGGGGCCCCCTACGAGCAGTACTTC
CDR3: CARSLGKLRTSGGAPYEQYF

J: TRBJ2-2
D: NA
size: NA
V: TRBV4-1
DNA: TGCGCCAGCAGCCAAGTTTACGGGGTCTATAACACCGGGGAGCTGTTTTTT
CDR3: CASSQVYGVYNTGELFF

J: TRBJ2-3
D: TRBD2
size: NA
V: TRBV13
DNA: TGTGCCAGCAGCTTCTCGAGCGGGGAGCCCACAGATACGCAGTATTTT
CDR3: CASSFSSGEPTDTQYF

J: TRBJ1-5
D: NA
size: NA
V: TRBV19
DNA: TGTGCCAGTAGGAGCGCCGGGAGCAATCAGCCCCAGCATTTT
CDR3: CASRSAGSNQPQHF

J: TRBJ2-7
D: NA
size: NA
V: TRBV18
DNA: TGTGCCAGCTCACCACCTCGGGGTAGTGGAGTGAAGTACTTC
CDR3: CASSPPRGSGVKYF

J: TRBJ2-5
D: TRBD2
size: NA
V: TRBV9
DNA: TGTGCCAGCAGCGTAGGGACTAGCGGTGAGACCCAGTACTTC
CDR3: CASSVGTSGETQYF

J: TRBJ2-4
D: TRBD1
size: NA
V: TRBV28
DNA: TGTGCCAGCGGCCTAACCGTAGGACGACAGGGGCAAAAAAACATTCAGTACTTC
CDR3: CASGLTVGRQGQKNIQYF

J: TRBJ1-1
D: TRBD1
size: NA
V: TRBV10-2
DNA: TGCGCCAGCAGTAAGGGACAGCGAAGAACTGAAGCTTTCTTT
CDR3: CASSKGQRRTEAFF

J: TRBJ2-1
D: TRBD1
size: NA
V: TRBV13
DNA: TGTGCCAGCAGCTTGACAGGGAGCTACAATGAGCAGTTCTTC
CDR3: CASSLTGSYNEQFF

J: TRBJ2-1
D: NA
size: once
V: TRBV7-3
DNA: TGTGCCAGCAGCCCCCTCGGGGTTCCGTACAATGAGCAGTTCTTC
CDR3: CASSPLGVPYNEQFF

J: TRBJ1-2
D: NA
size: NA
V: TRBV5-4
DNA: TGTGCCAGCAGCTTGGAAGTGAGGGGCTACACCTTC
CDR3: CASSLEVRGYTF

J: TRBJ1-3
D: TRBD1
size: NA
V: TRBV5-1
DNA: TGCGCCAGCAGCATTGGGACAGGGGGTGGAAACACCATATATTTT
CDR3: CASSIGTGGGNTIYF

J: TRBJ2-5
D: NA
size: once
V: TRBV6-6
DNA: TGTGCCAGCAGTTACTTCGGGAGAGGGGAGACCCAGTACTTC
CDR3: CASSYFGRGETQYF

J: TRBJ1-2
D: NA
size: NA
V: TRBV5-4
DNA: TGTGCCAGCAGCTTGCCAAGCCAGGGAGGCGGTGGCTACACCTTC
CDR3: CASSLPSQGGGGYTF

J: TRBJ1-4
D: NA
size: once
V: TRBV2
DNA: TGTGCCAGCCACAGGGAAACTAATGAAAAACTGTTTTTT
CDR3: CASHRETNEKLFF

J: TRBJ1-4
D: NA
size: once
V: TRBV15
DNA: TGTGCCACCAGCAGAGTCAGCGGACAACTGTTTTTT
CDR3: CATSRVSGQLFF

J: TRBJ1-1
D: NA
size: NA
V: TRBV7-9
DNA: TGTGCCAGCAGCTTAGAGCGTCCAGAAGCTTTCTTT
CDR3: CASSLERPEAFF

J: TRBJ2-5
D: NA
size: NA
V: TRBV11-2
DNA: TGTGCCAGCAGCTTTGAAACAAAAGAGACCCAGTACTTC
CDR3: CASSFETKETQYF

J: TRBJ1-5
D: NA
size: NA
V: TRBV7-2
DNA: TGTGCCAGCAGCCGGAAACAGTTTCAGCCCCAGCATTTT
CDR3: CASSRKQFQPQHF

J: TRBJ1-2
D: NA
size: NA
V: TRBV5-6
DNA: TGTGCCAGCAGCTTGGGTGGGTTGGTCCAGGGTCGCACCTTC
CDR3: CASSLGGLVQGRTF

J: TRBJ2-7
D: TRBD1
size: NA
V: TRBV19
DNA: TGTGCCAGTAGTACGGGGACAGGGGGCTTCTACGAGCAGTACTTC
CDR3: CASSTGTGGFYEQYF

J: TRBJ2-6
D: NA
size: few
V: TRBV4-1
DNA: TGCGCCAGCAGCCCCCAAAATGGGGCCAACGTCCTGACTTTC
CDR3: CASSPQNGANVLTF

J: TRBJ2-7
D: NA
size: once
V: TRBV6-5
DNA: TGTGCCAGCAGTTATTTAGCGGACTCCTACGAGCAGTACTTC
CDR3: CASSYLADSYEQYF

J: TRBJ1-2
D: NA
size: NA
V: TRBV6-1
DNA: TGTGCCAGCAGCGACCAGGGTGTGAACTATGGCTACACCTTC
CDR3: CASSDQGVNYGYTF

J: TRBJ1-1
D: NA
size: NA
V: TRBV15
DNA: TGTGCCACCAGCAGACAGTCGGGGGACACTGAAGCTTTCTTT
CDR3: CATSRQSGDTEAFF

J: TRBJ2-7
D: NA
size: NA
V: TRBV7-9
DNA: TGTGCCAGCAGCTTATCGGTCCTGGGCCCCCCCGAGCAGTACTTC
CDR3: CASSLSVLGPPEQYF

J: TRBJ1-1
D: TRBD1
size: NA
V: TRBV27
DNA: TGTGCCAGCGGGCTTCGACAGGGGAACACTGAAGCTTTCTTT
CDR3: CASGLRQGNTEAFF